The 27 T cell receptor beta chains given below trace back to one sample, sequenced in a study of T cells in Graves' hyperthyroidism and ophthalmopathy. Amplification yielded TCR beta CDR3 regions, with RNA transcripts as the source. The TCR CDR3 was amplified in a first-round RT-PCR using the HTBI primer set. TCRdb recomputed calls from the multiplex PCR reads with MiXCR, one row per CDR3 protein. In the table there are some 350,000 distinct CDR3 sequences, 15% to 17% of which are singletons. Sequenced material: blood. The source is a woman aged 18 to 35 with Graves' hyperthyroidism that later progressed to Graves' ophthalmopathy.

The J gene is TRBJ2-1, the V gene TRBV5-1; no reliable D call. CDR3 length: 15 amino acids. Germline CDR1 and CDR2: SGHRS and YFSETQ. Between the trimmed V and J ends, which lost 0 bases and 0 bases, there was a span of 7 bases. In DNA form, the CDR3 reads TGCGCCAGCAGCTTGGAGCAGACCTCCTACAATGAGCAGTTCTTC. This gives the protein CASSLEQTSYNEQFF.

This clonotype was observed a handful of times. The J gene is TRBJ2-2, the V gene TRBV20-1; TRBD2 matches at 7 bases. The germline CDR1 and CDR2 sequences are DFQATT and SNEGSKA (reference sequence). Germline trimming cut 6 bases from V and 6 bases from J; bases unmatched to any gene: 19. The CDR3 totals 17 residues. The CDR3 sequence: CSAPGGGAEELPGELFF. The CDR3 DNA sequence: TGCAGTGCCCCGGGGGGTGGTGCCGAGGAATTACCCGGGGAGCTGTTTTTT.

V and J are TRBV19 and TRBJ2-2, with 14 bases matching TRBD2. Germline V gene sequence: CDR1 LNHDA, CDR2 SQIVND (reference sequence). The CDR3 contains 16 residues. V lost 5 bases and J lost 6; bases outside the gene matches: 5. DNA of the CDR3: TGTGCCAGTAGTCATCCGGGACTAGCGGGAGCCGGGGAGCTGTTTTTT. It specifies CASSHPGLAGAGELFF.

There are a few counts of this clonotype. The rearrangement links TRBV19 to TRBJ2-2; 12 bases agree with TRBD2. Per the germline V gene, CDR1 is LNHDA and CDR2 is SQIVND (reference sequence). The length of the CDR3 is 15 residues. V dropped 7 bases and J dropped 3; count of bases not matched to a gene: 3. CDR3 loop: CASTRLAGDTGELFF. DNA for the CDR3: TGTGCCAGTACCCGACTAGCGGGAGACACCGGGGAGCTGTTTTTT.

This clonotype has only a few counts. The rearrangement joins TRBV10-3 to TRBJ2-5; D gene uncertain. V was trimmed by 2 bases and J by 1 base, leaving 11 bases between them. There are 15 residues in the CDR3. Germline CDR1 ENHRY, CDR2 SYGVKD. The CDR3 sequence: CAISEIWQLQETQYF. CDR3 DNA: TGTGCCATCAGTGAGATTTGGCAGCTCCAAGAGACCCAGTACTTC.

Many counts were recorded for this clonotype. The chain uses TRBV5-1 and TRBJ2-3; 12 nucleotides agree with TRBD2. CDR1 and CDR2 from the germline V gene are SGHRS and YFSETQ. Trimming at V came to 6 bases and at J to 2 bases, leaving 4 bases not matched to a gene. The CDR3 is 15 residues long. The chain's CDR3 is CASKGLAGPTDTQYF. The CDR3 nucleotides read TGCGCCAGCAAAGGACTAGCGGGACCCACAGATACGCAGTATTTT.

The genes are TRBV20-1 and TRBJ2-1, with 10 bases aligning to TRBD2. In germline, CDR1 is DFQATT, CDR2 SNEGSKA (reference sequence). This CDR3 comprises 17 residues. Trimming cost V 1 base and J 4 bases; bases outside gene matches: 10. In DNA, the CDR3 is TGCAGTGCTAGAGTAGGGAGGGGACTAGCGCAATACAATGAGCAGTTCTTC. Translated, it gives CSARVGRGLAQYNEQFF.

There are a few counts of this clonotype. CDR3 DNA: TGTGCCAGCAGTTACTCCCGGCCGCAAGAGACCCAGTACTTC. Translated, it gives CASSYSRPQETQYF. The chain employs TRBV6-2 or TRBV6-3 and TRBJ2-5; D gene ambiguous. Germline loops: CDR1 MNHEY, CDR2 SVGEGT. V was pared by 0 bases and J by 2 bases, with 7 bases between. CDR3 length: 14 residues.

The genes are TRBV6-2 or TRBV6-3 and TRBJ2-7; TRBD2 matches 7 bases. J gave up 2 bases and V 8 bases, and 3 bases lay outside the gene matches. The CDR3 loop spans 12 amino acids. Germline V CDR1 and CDR2: MNHEY, SVGEGT. The CDR3 here is CASRDYPYEQYF. In DNA, the CDR3 is TGTGCCAGCCGGGACTACCCCTACGAGCAGTACTTC.

This chain joins TRBV25-1 and TRBJ1-2; D perhaps matches TRBD1 (5 bases). CDR1 is MGHDK, CDR2 SYGVNS, per germline. V lost 0 bases and J lost 3, with 5 bases in between. There are 13 residues in the CDR3. Written as DNA, the CDR3 is TGTGCCAGCAGTGAATACAGGGACTATGGCTACACCTTC. It encodes CASSEYRDYGYTF.

The chain is built from TRBV24-1 and TRBJ2-7; tentatively, D is TRBD1 (6 bases). V dropped 4 bases and J dropped 4 bases, with 13 bases sitting between them. The CDR3 is 14 residues long. The V gene's germline CDR1 is KGHDR and CDR2 SFDVKD. The CDR3 region is CATSDRDTFYEQYF. Written as DNA, the CDR3 is TGTGCCACCAGTGACCGGGACACGTTTTACGAGCAGTACTTC.

In its sample, this clonotype was seen many times. The chain employs TRBV7-2 and TRBJ2-2; the D is unclear. CDR3 size: 15 residues. Germline V gene sequence: CDR1 SGHTA, CDR2 FQGNSA. The V end lost 5 bases, the J end lost 6 bases, and 16 bases lay between the germline ends. CDR3 nucleotides: TGTGCCAGCAGCCCCTCGGCAGGATCCCCCGGGGAGCTGTTTTTT. Its protein product is CASSPSAGSPGELFF. Using reference TRBV7-2 and TRBJ2-2 for the parts outside the CDR3, the full variable domain is GAGVSQSPSNKVTEKGKDVELRCDPISGHTALYWYRQSLGQGLEFLIYFQGNSAPDKSGLPSDRFSAERTGGSVSTLTIQRTQQEDSAVYLCASSPSAGSPGELFFGEGSRLTVL.

The chain has TRBV24-1 and TRBJ2-3, with TRBD2 matching over 8 bases. CDR3 length equals 16 residues. CDR1 and CDR2 from the germline V gene are KGHDR and SFDVKD. Trimming cost V 7 bases and J 2 bases; bases outside gene matches: 10. Here the CDR3 reads CATSPGGGRVTDTQYF. The CDR3 DNA is TGTGCCACCAGCCCCGGGGGGGGACGAGTCACAGATACGCAGTATTTT.

Comment on this clonotype: With a much larger clone just one base away, this may be a read error. DNA of the CDR3: TGTGTCAGCAGTCCCATGACAGCGAACACCGGGGAGCTGTTTTTT. Its protein is CVSSPMTANTGELFF. This rearrangement joins TRBV28 to TRBJ2-2, with a possible D match to TRBD1 (5 bases). Looked up from germline, CDR1 is MDHEN and CDR2 is SYDVKM. This CDR3 spans 15 amino acids. Combining the CDR3 with reference TRBV28 and TRBJ2-2 gives the whole variable domain DVKVTQSSRYLVKRTGEKVFLECVQDMDHENMFWYRQDPGLGLRLIYFSYDVKMKEKGDIPEGYSVSREKKERFSLILESASTNQTSMYLCVSSPMTANTGELFFGEGSRLTVL.

This clonotype showed up many times. The rearrangement joins TRBV13 to TRBJ2-7, with D possibly TRBD2 on 6 matching bases. Germline V gene lookup returns CDR1 PRHDT and CDR2 FYEKMQ (reference sequence). The germline V and J ends were trimmed by 4 bases and 5 bases, with 15 bases remaining between them. The CDR3 is made up of 14 amino acids. CDR3 DNA sequence: TGTGCCAGCAGCTCCGGGACTGGCGGCGACGAGCAGTACTTC. Its translation: CASSSGTGGDEQYF.

The sample holds many counts of this clonotype. V and J are TRBV3-1 and TRBJ2-7; the D is unclear. Germline lookup yields CDR1 LGHDT and CDR2 YNNKEL (reference sequence). V lost 0 bases and J lost 3, with 12 bases in between. The CDR3 has 15 residues. The CDR3 region has the DNA TGTGCCAGCAGCCAAGAGCTGCTAAAGGGCTACGAGCAGTACTTC. Its translation: CASSQELLKGYEQYF.

In this sample, this clonotype turned up many times. V usage is TRBV20-1 and J usage is TRBJ1-6; TRBD1 is a possible D gene (6 bases). Germline lookup yields CDR1 DFQATT and CDR2 SNEGSKA (reference sequence). This CDR3 spans 14 amino acids. The V gene lost 3 bases and the J gene lost 11 bases, with 17 bases spanning the gap. The CDR3 loop is CSASLGQRGTPLHF. CDR3 DNA sequence: TGCAGTGCTAGTTTGGGCCAAAGGGGGACACCCCTCCACTTT.

This clonotype was seen repeatedly, ten times or more. This chain joins TRBV15 and TRBJ2-7, with 7 bases fitting TRBD2. Germline CDR1 is LNHNV and CDR2 is YYDKDF (reference sequence). CDR3 length equals 15 residues. V lost 1 base, J lost 2 bases, and 5 bases stayed unmatched. The CDR3 DNA reads TGTGCCACCAGCAGAGGGCTAGCGGAAACCTACGAGCAGTACTTC. Translation: CATSRGLAETYEQYF.

Details on this clonotype: A read error may be the cause here, since a much bigger clone is one base away. The gene calls are TRBV6-9 and TRBJ2-1, with 7 positions matching TRBD1. There are 16 residues in the CDR3. The germline V gene has CDR1 MNHGY and CDR2 SVAAGI. V lost 6 bases and J lost 8; bases outside the gene matches: 16. The CDR3 nucleotides read TGTGCCAGCAGCTACGGGACGACGACAGGGAAGGATGAGCAGTTCTTC. It specifies CASSYGTTTGKDEQFF.

This clonotype was counted between two and nine times. With a much larger clone just one base away, this may be a read error. The CDR3 is CASNNRAGTDTQYF. CDR3 coding DNA: TGTGCCAGCAACAATCGCGCTGGCACAGATACGCAGTATTTT. The chain combines TRBV2 with TRBJ2-3; D unresolved. The CDR3 is 14 residues long. Trimming removed 7 bases from V and 1 base from J, with 12 bases in between. In germline, CDR1 is SNHLY, CDR2 FYNNEI.

V usage is TRBV4-1 and J usage is TRBJ2-7, with D perhaps being TRBD1 or TRBD2 (5 bases each). The CDR3 consists of 13 residues. Germline V gene lookup returns CDR1 MGHRA and CDR2 YSYEKL. V was pared by 4 bases and J by 6 bases, with 13 bases between. CDR3 in DNA: TGCGCCAGCAGCCCCCGACAGAGCGGCGAGCAGTACTTC. Its protein is CASSPRQSGEQYF.

This clonotype was seen ten or more times. The chain joins TRBV9 to TRBJ2-5; 7 nucleotides agree with TRBD1. J was trimmed by 4 bases and V by 4 bases; bases with no gene match: 10. The CDR3 is made up of 15 amino acids. Germline V gives CDR1 SGDLS, CDR2 YYNGEE. The CDR3 region is CASSTETGYGETQYF. The CDR3 DNA reads TGTGCCAGCAGCACGGAGACAGGGTACGGAGAGACCCAGTACTTC.

In this sample, this clonotype turned up many times. The chain is built from TRBV27 and TRBJ2-7, with 7 nucleotides matching TRBD1. Germline CDR1 MNHEY, CDR2 SMNVEV (reference sequence). V shed 3 bases and J 3 bases; nucleotides not matched to a gene: 2. The CDR3 runs to 13 residues. The CDR3 DNA reads as TGTGCCAGCAGTTTCTACAGGGGCTACGAGCAGTACTTC. It translates to CASSFYRGYEQYF.

The count of this clonotype is one. This could be a read error, since a much larger clone is one nucleotide away. The V call is TRBV30, the J call TRBJ2-5; the match to TRBD1 covers 8 bases. J lost 3 bases, V lost 8 bases, and 11 bases had no gene match. Germline CDR1 and CDR2: GTSNPN and SVGIG (reference sequence). The CDR3 has 14 residues. CDR3 sequence (DNA): TGTGCCCAGGGCAGGGGGCTCCCCAAAGAGACCCAGTACTTC. It translates to CAQGRGLPKETQYF.

V gene TRBV5-5 combines with J gene TRBJ2-2; the D gene is possibly TRBD2 (5 bases). Trimming cost V 1 base and J 3 bases, with 13 bases left between them. The CDR3 extends over 16 amino acids. Germline V CDR1 and CDR2: SGHKS, YYEKEE (reference sequence). The CDR3 region is CASSLQRAVDTGELFF. Written as DNA, the CDR3 is TGTGCCAGCAGCTTGCAGAGGGCTGTGGACACCGGGGAGCTGTTTTTT. The variable domain in full, with the rest retrieved from reference TRBV5-5 and TRBJ2-2, is DAGVTQSPTHLIKTRGQQVTLRCSPISGHKSVSWYQQVLGQGPQFIFQYYEKEERGRGNFPDRFSARQFPNYSSELNVNALLLGDSALYLCASSLQRAVDTGELFFGEGSRLTVL.

There are many counts of this clonotype. The genes are TRBV12-3 or TRBV12-4 and TRBJ2-1; D is uncertain. Trimming left V 6 bases short and J 10 bases short, with 10 bases between. The CDR3 sequence is 11 residues long. The DNA of the CDR3 is TGTGCCAGCAGCCCCGGCCACGAGCAGTTCTTC. Encoded protein: CASSPGHEQFF.

In this sample, this clonotype turned up many times. The chain uses TRBV3-1 and TRBJ2-7, with D hard to call. This CDR3 contains 11 residues. Trimming cost V 1 base and J 6 bases, with 4 bases left between them. Germline V gene data show CDR1 as LGHDT and CDR2 as YNNKEL (reference sequence). The CDR3 sequence: CASSQVREQYF. The CDR3 region has the DNA TGTGCCAGCAGCCAAGTACGCGAGCAGTACTTC.